This paragraph reports one T cell receptor (beta chain). Its antigen is currently unknown. From germline, CDR1 is SGHTA and CDR2 FQGNSA. CDR3 length: 16 residues. V lost 5 bases and J 4 bases, leaving 18 bases between the germline ends. The data derive from a study of T cells in localized non-small cell lung cancer. The study, taken as a whole, reports: Heterogeneity is still possible, as just one tumor region was sequenced. Longer overall survival accompanied higher blood T cell density.

TCRdb keeps only in-frame clones here, not all; method: immunoSEQ multiplex PCR. The sample records 20,000 to 30,000 clones, around 90% being singletons. The specimen was peripheral blood, collected before any cancer treatment. The chain recombines TRBV7-2 with TRBJ1-3, with D unclear. This TCR derives from a man between 40 and 70 years old with stage III squamous cell lung carcinoma. The CDR3 protein is CASSPPGSRAGNTIYF. The DNA of the CDR3 is TGTGCCAGCAGCCCCCCGGGATCGAGGGCCGGAAACACCATATATTTT.